This TCR beta chain originates from a study of T cell repertoires in cytomegalovirus infection. Overall study context: CMV infection plus the matching HLA type was flagged by public TCR beta signatures. General study findings and limits: Adding up the frequency of public TCR beta families identified people who carried CMV plus the relevant HLA. Dominant in the ex vivo response were TCR beta clonotypes restricted by HLA-C and specific for CMV.

TCRdb reanalysed the reads using MiXCR and keeps one entry per CDR3 protein. The sample carries some 150,000 distinct CDR3 sequences, roughly 6% recorded once. By sample share, this clonotype is medium-sized. Its antigen is as yet unknown. This TCR was sampled from a human donor in good health (CMV status not recorded). Some clones in this sample may be carry-over from other donors' samples. Sequenced input: PBMCs.

Here the CDR3 DNA reads TGTGCCAGCAGCTTAGCGGGTGGGGACGGGGCCAACGTCCTGACTTTC. This codes for CASSLAGGDGANVLTF. V usage is TRBV7-2 and J usage is TRBJ2-6; D is perhaps TRBD1 or TRBD2 (5 bases each). Trimming shortened V by 0 bases and J by 4 bases, and 10 bases separated the two germline ends. In germline, CDR1 is SGHTA, CDR2 FQGNSA. The CDR3 loop spans 16 amino acids. Full variable domain (remainder filled in from reference TRBV7-2 and TRBJ2-6): GAGVSQSPSNKVTEKGKDVELRCDPISGHTALYWYRQSLGQGLEFLIYFQGNSAPDKSGLPSDRFSAERTGGSVSTLTIQRTQQEDSAVYLCASSLAGGDGANVLTFGAGSRLTVL.